These 15 T cell receptor beta chains originate from one sample sequenced in a study of cytomegalovirus exposure and HLA in healthy donors. With 60 Vbeta and 13 Jbeta primers, the PCR was carried out. Repertoires were generated with immunoSEQ multiplex PCR, while TCRdb's copy carries only in-frame clones and drops some. The sample includes 65,000 to 95,000 clones, around 73% of them seen just once. Sequences were obtained from PBMCs. The receptor set was obtained from a man in his fifties in good health and CMV-seronegative.

This sequence joins TRBV2 and TRBJ2-3; TRBD1 matches at 7 bases. Losses at the gene ends were 6 bases for V and 0 bases for J; bases not matched to a gene: 3. CDR3 length: 14 residues. Germline CDR1 and CDR2: SNHLY and FYNNEI. The CDR3 nucleotides read TGTGCCAGCAGGGGACAGTTTAGCACAGATACGCAGTATTTT. Translation: CASRGQFSTDTQYF.

The V call is TRBV28, the J call TRBJ1-2, with a tentative D call TRBD1 (6 bases). CDR1 is MDHEN and CDR2 is SYDVKM in the germline V gene. Trimming cost V 11 bases and J 7 bases, with 17 bases left between them. This CDR3 comprises 12 residues. The CDR3 reads CASRGVLGGYTF. The CDR3, as DNA: TGTGCCTCCAGGGGAGTATTAGGTGGCTACACCTTC.

The table lists this clone with a few counts. The chain combines TRBV9 with TRBJ2-7, with D perhaps TRBD1 (6 bases). This CDR3 contains 15 residues. The V end was cut by 3 bases, the J end by 5 bases, with 18 bases between. Germline CDR1 SGDLS, CDR2 YYNGEE. This CDR3 reads CASSEGNSGVDEQYF. Here the CDR3 DNA reads TGTGCCAGCAGCGAGGGGAACTCAGGGGTAGACGAGCAGTACTTC.

This clone was found a few times. The rearrangement joins TRBV2 to TRBJ1-3; maybe TRBD1 (5 bases). Germline CDR1 SNHLY, CDR2 FYNNEI. The CDR3 is 14 residues long. Trimming took off 7 bases at V and 0 bases at J, with 10 bases between the two ends. Written as DNA, the CDR3 is TGTGCCAGCAAGGGGCGCGTCTCTGGAAACACCATATATTTT. It specifies CASKGRVSGNTIYF.

Relative to its sample, this clone is medium-sized. The chain has TRBV11-2 and TRBJ1-2, with TRBD1 matching 7 bases. The V gene end was trimmed by 1 base and the J gene end by 4 bases; junction bases not matched to a gene: 6. This CDR3 has 15 residues. Germline V CDR1 and CDR2: SGHAT, FQNNGV. CDR3 loop: CASSLVVGTVYGYTF. The CDR3 DNA sequence: TGTGCCAGCAGCTTAGTTGTGGGGACAGTCTATGGCTACACCTTC.

The chain combines TRBV5-5 with TRBJ2-7; weak D call: TRBD2 (6 bases). Trimming left V 5 bases short and J 5 bases short, with 23 bases between. In germline, CDR1 is SGHKS, CDR2 YYEKEE (reference sequence). This CDR3 has 16 residues. The CDR3 nucleotides are TGTGCCAGCAGGTGGGCCTGGAGCGGGCCTCCCGACGAGCAGTACTTC. Its translation: CASRWAWSGPPDEQYF.

V is TRBV7-3 and J is TRBJ1-1; D gene unclear. The CDR3 extends over 13 amino acids. Germline values: CDR1 SGHTA, CDR2 FQGTGA. The V end was cut by 10 bases, the J end by 0 bases, with 12 bases between. Here the CDR3 DNA reads TGTGCCACCGGGAGGCTTATGAACACTGAAGCTTTCTTT. It codes for CATGRLMNTEAFF. Filled out from reference TRBV7-3 and TRBJ1-1, the complete variable domain reads GAGVSQTPSNKVTEKGKYVELRCDPISGHTALYWYRQSLGQGPEFLIYFQGTGAADDSGLPNDRFFAVRPEGSVSTLKIQRTERGDSAVYLCATGRLMNTEAFFGQGTRLTVV.

The chain employs TRBV7-3 and TRBJ1-2, with 8 nucleotides matching TRBD1. V shed 5 bases, J shed 8 bases, and the junction held 7 bases outside the gene matches. Germline V gene data show CDR1 as SGHTA and CDR2 as FQGTGA. This CDR3 is 13 amino acids long. This CDR3 reads CASSLDRGRGYTF. Here the CDR3 DNA reads TGTGCCAGCAGCCTTGACAGGGGACGGGGCTACACCTTC.

This rearrangement joins TRBV5-1 to TRBJ1-4; 8 bases agree with TRBD1. V shed 6 bases and J 5 bases; nucleotides not matched to a gene: 9. Germline CDR1 and CDR2: SGHRS and YFSETQ. This CDR3 is built from 15 residues. The chain's CDR3 is CASTPRTGGNEKLFF. The CDR3 nucleotides are TGCGCCAGCACCCCTAGAACAGGGGGAAATGAAAAACTGTTTTTT. Filled out from reference TRBV5-1 and TRBJ1-4, the complete variable domain reads KAGVTQTPRYLIKTRGQQVTLSCSPISGHRSVSWYQQTPGQGLQFLFEYFSETQRNKGNFPGRFSGRQFSNSRSEMNVSTLELGDSALYLCASTPRTGGNEKLFFGSGTQLSVL.

This clone was counted between two and nine times. The J gene is TRBJ1-2, the V gene TRBV7-8, with 7 bases identical to TRBD1. J gave up 0 bases and V 5 bases, and 6 bases lay outside the gene matches. Germline V gene data show CDR1 as SGHVS and CDR2 as FQNEAQ. The CDR3 has 15 residues. Written as DNA, the CDR3 is TGTGCCAGCAGCACCCGGGACAGCCCTAACTATGGCTACACCTTC. Translating it yields CASSTRDSPNYGYTF.

The chain recombines TRBV7-3 with TRBJ2-5; the match to TRBD1 covers 7 bases. The germline V gene has CDR1 SGHTA and CDR2 FQGTGA. Trimming took 5 bases from V and 3 from J; bases not matched to a gene: 9. CDR3 size: 15 residues. CDR3 loop: CASSTSRDSKETQYF. The CDR3 DNA follows: TGTGCCAGCAGCACCTCCCGGGACAGTAAAGAGACCCAGTACTTC.

This sequence joins TRBV6-5 and TRBJ2-3; TRBD1 is a possible D gene (5 bases). The V gene lost 10 bases and the J gene lost 2 bases, with 16 bases spanning the gap. The CDR3 is 14 residues long. CDR1 MNHEY and CDR2 SVGAGI come from the germline V gene. CDR3 DNA: TGTGCCACCCTCCTCACAGGCTCCACAGATACGCAGTATTTT. It encodes CATLLTGSTDTQYF.

Regarding this clone: Different DNA sequences within this sample yield the same CDR3. The rearrangement uses TRBV13 and TRBJ2-7; 13 bases fit TRBD2. Trimming at V came to 8 bases and at J to 6 bases, leaving 10 bases not matched to a gene. Germline V gene data show CDR1 as PRHDT and CDR2 as FYEKMQ (reference sequence). The length of the CDR3 is 15 residues. CDR3 DNA: TGTGCCAGCGGAATCCGAGGACTAGCGGGGGTCGAGCAGTACTTC. Translation gives CASGIRGLAGVEQYF.

The chain recombines TRBV7-3 with TRBJ1-1; D is unclear. V was clipped by 0 bases and J by 6 bases, with 8 bases between them. Germline V gene sequence: CDR1 SGHTA, CDR2 FQGTGA. The CDR3 sequence is 13 residues long. CDR3 DNA: TGTGCCAGCAGCTTAACGGAACGGGCTGAAGCTTTCTTT. Residues: CASSLTERAEAFF. Looking up the rest from reference TRBV7-3 and TRBJ1-1 gives the full variable domain: GAGVSQTPSNKVTEKGKYVELRCDPISGHTALYWYRQSLGQGPEFLIYFQGTGAADDSGLPNDRFFAVRPEGSVSTLKIQRTERGDSAVYLCASSLTERAEAFFGQGTRLTVV.

The chain carries TRBV19 and TRBJ1-3; 7 bases are shared with TRBD1. CDR1 is LNHDA, CDR2 SQIVND, per germline (reference sequence). The CDR3 is 13 amino acids. V was pared by 8 bases and J by 2 bases, with 3 bases of the junction left unmatched. CDR3 in amino acids: CASGGTAGNTIYF. The DNA for the CDR3 is TGTGCCAGTGGGGGGACAGCTGGAAACACCATATATTTT.